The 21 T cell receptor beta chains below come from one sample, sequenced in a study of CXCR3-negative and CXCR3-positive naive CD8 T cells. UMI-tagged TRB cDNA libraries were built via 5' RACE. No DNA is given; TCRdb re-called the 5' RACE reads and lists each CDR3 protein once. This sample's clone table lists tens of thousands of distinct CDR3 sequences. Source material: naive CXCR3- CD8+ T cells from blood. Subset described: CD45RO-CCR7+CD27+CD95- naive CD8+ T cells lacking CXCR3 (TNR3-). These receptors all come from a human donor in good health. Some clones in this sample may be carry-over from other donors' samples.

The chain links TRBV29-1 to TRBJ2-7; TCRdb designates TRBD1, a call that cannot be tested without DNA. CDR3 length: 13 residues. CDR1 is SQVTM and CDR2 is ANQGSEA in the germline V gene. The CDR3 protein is CSVDGGYSYEQYF.

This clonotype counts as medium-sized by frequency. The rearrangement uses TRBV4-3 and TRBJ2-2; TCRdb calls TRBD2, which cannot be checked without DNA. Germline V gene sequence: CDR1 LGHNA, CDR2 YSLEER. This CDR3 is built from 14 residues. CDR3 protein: CASSGDYNTGELFF.

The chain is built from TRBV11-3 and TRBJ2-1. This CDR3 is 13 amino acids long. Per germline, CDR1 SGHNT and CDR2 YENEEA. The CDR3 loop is CASRVCPYNEQFF. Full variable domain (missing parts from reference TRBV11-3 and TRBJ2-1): EAGVVQSPRYKIIEKKQPVAFWCNPISGHNTLYWYLQNLGQGPELLIRYENEEAVDDSQLPKDRFSAERLKGVDSTLKIQPAELGDSAVYLCASRVCPYNEQFFGPGTRLTVL.

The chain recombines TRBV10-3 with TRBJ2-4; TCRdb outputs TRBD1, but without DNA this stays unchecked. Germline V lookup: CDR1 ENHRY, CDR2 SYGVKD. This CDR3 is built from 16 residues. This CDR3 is CAISESPGQGLNIQYF.

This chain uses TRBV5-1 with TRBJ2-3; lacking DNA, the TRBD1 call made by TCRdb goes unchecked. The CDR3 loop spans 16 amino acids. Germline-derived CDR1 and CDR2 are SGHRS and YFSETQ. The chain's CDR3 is CASSLDAGAITDTQYF.

The CDR3 loop reads CASSLRDSYTGELFF. J is TRBJ2-2 and V is TRBV12-3 or TRBV12-4; TCRdb returns TRBD1, unconfirmable since there is no DNA. The CDR3 runs to 15 residues.

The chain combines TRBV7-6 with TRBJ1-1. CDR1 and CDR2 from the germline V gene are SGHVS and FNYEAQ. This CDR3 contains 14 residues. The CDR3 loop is CASSLESGWEEAFF.

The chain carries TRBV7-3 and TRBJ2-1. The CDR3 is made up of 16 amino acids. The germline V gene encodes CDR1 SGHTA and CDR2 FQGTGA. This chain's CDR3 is CASSPKEASTYNEQFF.

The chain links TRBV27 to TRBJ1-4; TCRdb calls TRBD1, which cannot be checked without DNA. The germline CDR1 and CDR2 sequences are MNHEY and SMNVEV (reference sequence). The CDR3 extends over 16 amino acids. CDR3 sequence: CASSLEKTGVNEKLFF.

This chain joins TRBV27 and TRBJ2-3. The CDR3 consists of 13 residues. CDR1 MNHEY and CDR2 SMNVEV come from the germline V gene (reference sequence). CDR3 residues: CASSWLEADTQYF.

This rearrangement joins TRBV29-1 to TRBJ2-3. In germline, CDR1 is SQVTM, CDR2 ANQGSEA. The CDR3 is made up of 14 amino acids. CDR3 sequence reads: CSVEVGDQTDTQYF.

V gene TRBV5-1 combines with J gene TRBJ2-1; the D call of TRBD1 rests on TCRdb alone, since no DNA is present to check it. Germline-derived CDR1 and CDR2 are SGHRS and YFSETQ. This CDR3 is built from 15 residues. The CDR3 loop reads CASSDPGRSNNEQFF.

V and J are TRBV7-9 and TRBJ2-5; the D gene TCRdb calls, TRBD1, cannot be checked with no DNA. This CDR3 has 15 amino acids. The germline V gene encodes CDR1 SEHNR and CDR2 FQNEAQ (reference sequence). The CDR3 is CASSPPTGGQETQYF.

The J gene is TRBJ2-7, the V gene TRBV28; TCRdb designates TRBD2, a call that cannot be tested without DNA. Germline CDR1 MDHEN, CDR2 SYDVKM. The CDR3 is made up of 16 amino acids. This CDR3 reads CASRLRGLAGTYEQYF.

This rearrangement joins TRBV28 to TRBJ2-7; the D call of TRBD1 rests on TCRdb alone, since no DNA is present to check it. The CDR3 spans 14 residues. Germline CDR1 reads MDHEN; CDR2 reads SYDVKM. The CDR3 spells CASRPTPAAREQYF.

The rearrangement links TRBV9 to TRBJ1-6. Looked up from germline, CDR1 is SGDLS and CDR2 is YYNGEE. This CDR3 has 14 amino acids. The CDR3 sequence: CASSPGNYNSPLHF.

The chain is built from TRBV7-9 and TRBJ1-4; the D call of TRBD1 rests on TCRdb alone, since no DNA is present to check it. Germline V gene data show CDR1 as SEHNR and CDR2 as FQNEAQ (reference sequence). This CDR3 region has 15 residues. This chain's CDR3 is CASSPGTGGREKLFF.

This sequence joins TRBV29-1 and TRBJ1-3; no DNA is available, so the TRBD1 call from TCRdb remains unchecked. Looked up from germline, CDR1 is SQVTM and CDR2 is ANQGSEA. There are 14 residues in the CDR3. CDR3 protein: CSVAGQGVGNTIYF.

The CDR3 sequence is CASISLAGDHNEQFF. This rearrangement joins TRBV28 to TRBJ2-1; TCRdb's D gene call, TRBD2, goes unchecked for lack of DNA. The CDR3 length is 15 residues. Per the germline V gene, CDR1 is MDHEN and CDR2 is SYDVKM.

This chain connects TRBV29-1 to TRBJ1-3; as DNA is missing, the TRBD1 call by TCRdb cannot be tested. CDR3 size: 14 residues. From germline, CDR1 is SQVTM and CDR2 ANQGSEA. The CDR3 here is CSVEHDRDGNTIYF.

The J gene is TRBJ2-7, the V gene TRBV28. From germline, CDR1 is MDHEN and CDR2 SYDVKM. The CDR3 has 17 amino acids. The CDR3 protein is CASSLWAEQGNSYEQYF. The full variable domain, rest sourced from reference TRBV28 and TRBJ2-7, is DVKVTQSSRYLVKRTGEKVFLECVQDMDHENMFWYRQDPGLGLRLIYFSYDVKMKEKGDIPEGYSVSREKKERFSLILESASTNQTSMYLCASSLWAEQGNSYEQYFGPGTRLTVT.